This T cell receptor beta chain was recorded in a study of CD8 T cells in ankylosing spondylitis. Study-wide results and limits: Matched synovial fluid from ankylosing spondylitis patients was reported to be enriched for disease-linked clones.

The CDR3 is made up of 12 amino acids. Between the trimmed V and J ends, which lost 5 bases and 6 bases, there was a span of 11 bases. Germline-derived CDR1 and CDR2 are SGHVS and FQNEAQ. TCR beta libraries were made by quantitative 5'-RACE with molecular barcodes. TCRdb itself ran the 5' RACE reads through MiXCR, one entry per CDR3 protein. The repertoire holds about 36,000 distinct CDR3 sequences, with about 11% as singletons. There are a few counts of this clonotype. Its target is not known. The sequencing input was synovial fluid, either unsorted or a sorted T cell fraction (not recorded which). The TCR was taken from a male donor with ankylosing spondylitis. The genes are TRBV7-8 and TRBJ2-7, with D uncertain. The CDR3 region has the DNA TGTGCCAGCAGCCTTCCAGGCCGCGAGCAGTACTTC. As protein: CASSLPGREQYF.